This T cell receptor beta chain is from a study of molecular identifiers for immune sequencing clone quantification. Overall study context: Replicate RNA came from around 18,000 or 91,000 naive CD8 cells and was split five ways, and four parts were sequenced.

Study observations and caveats: Amid 750,000 to 1,000,000 naive cells, spiked Jurkat TCR RNA from one cell was reportedly still detectable.

Notes on this clonotype: Its antigen is still unknown. A read error may explain this, as a much larger clone is one base away.

Sorted inputs of roughly 17,000 to 1,000,000 cells, with 10%, 30% or 50% RNA, yielded naive CD8 libraries. It was with previously described methods and listed TCR primers that bulk TCR libraries were made. From the PCR reads, TCRdb called clonotypes with MiXCR, one entry per CDR3 protein. The top ten clones hold about 0.9% of a sample with approximately 670,000 distinct CDR3 sequences, 15% to 20% of them seen once. Germline V lookup: CDR1 MNHEY, CDR2 SMNVEV (reference sequence). The CDR3 totals 16 residues. The V and J ends lost 5 bases and 3 bases, in that order; junction bases with no gene match: 8.

This clonotype was obtained from a human donor in good health. Some libraries in this study had Jurkat cell RNA spiked in. The sample was naive CD8+ T cells from blood, with Jurkat cell RNA spiked in. Subset: FACS-sorted CD8+CD4-CCR7+CD45RA+ naive T cells. The rearrangement joins TRBV27 to TRBJ2-3; the match to TRBD1 covers 10 bases. The CDR3 nucleotides read TGTGCCAGCAGTATACTCCGGGACAGGGGAACAGATACGCAGTATTTT. It is translated as CASSILRDRGTDTQYF.